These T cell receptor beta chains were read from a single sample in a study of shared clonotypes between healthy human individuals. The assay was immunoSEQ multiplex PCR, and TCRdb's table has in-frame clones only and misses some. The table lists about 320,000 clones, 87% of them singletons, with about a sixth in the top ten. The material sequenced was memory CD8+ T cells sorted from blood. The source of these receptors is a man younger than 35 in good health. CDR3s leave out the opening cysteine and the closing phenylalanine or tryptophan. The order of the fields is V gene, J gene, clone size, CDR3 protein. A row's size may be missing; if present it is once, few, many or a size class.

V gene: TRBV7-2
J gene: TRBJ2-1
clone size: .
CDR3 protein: ASSLGLYNEQF

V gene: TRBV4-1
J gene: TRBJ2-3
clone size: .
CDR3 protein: ASSQGVNTDTQY

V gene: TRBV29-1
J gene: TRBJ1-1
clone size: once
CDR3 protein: SVETGGTEAF

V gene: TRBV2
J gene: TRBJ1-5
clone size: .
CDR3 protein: ASSPGDSNQPQH

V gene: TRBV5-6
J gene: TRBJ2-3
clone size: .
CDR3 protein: ASSLALSTDTQY

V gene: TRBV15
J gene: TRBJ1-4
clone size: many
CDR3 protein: ATSSPRLQGGEKLF

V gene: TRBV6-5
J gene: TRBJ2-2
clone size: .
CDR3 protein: ASSYSTGATGELF

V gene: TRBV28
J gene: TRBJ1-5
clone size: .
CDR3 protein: ASSLALTNQPQH

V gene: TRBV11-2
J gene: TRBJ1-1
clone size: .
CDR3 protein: ASSPWTSDHTEAF

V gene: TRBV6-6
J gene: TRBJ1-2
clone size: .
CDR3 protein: ASRDRPNYGYT

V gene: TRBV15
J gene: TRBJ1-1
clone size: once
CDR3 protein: ATSSGPLGAF

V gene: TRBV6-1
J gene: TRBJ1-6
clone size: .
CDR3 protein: ASSEKGHLSNSPLH

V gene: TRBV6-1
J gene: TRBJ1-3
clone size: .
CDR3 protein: ASSDTGTGSGNTIY

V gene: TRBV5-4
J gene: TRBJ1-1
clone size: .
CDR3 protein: ASTSLNTEAF